The 6 T cell receptor beta chains below were found in one sample sequenced in a study of T cell repertoires in cytomegalovirus infection. Their target antigens are unknown. TCRdb used MiXCR to reprocess the reads, holding one entry per CDR3 protein. The sample carries around 300,000 distinct CDR3 sequences, less than 25% recorded once. Sequencing was performed on cultured PBMCs, taken from culture after CMV antigen stimulation. The receptors here all came from a human donor in good health (CMV status not recorded). Some clones in this sample may be carry-over from other donors' samples.

This clonotype has more than one count but fewer than ten. J is TRBJ1-5 and V is TRBV28; D call uncertain. Germline V gene sequence: CDR1 MDHEN, CDR2 SYDVKM. The CDR3 consists of 13 residues. V lost 4 bases, J lost 5 bases, and 9 bases lay in between. CDR3 loop: CASSWVEYQPQHF. The CDR3 DNA reads TGTGCCAGCAGTTGGGTGGAGTATCAGCCCCAGCATTTT. Looking up the rest from reference TRBV28 and TRBJ1-5 gives the full variable domain: DVKVTQSSRYLVKRTGEKVFLECVQDMDHENMFWYRQDPGLGLRLIYFSYDVKMKEKGDIPEGYSVSREKKERFSLILESASTNQTSMYLCASSWVEYQPQHFGDGTRLSIL.

The chain carries TRBV28 and TRBJ2-7, with 7 positions matching TRBD1. CDR1 and CDR2 (germline): MDHEN, SYDVKM. The V segment lost 6 bases and the J segment 2 bases; nucleotides outside the gene matches: 10. This CDR3 comprises 15 residues. CDR3 nucleotides: TGTGCCAGCAGCAATTCCCGGGACAGCACCTACGAGCAGTACTTC. As protein: CASSNSRDSTYEQYF.

This clonotype was seen at least ten times. The genes are TRBV7-6 and TRBJ2-2; 10 bases map to TRBD2. Unmatched junction bases numbered 6, after V lost 3 bases and J lost 5 bases. The germline CDR1 and CDR2 sequences are SGHVS and FNYEAQ. The CDR3 length is 16 residues. The CDR3 spells CASSFYASGGTGELFF. In DNA form, the CDR3 reads TGTGCCAGCAGCTTTTACGCTAGCGGGGGTACCGGGGAGCTGTTTTTT. Using reference TRBV7-6 and TRBJ2-2 for the parts outside the CDR3, the full variable domain is GAGVSQSPRYKVTKRGQDVALRCDPISGHVSLYWYRQALGQGPEFLTYFNYEAQQDKSGLPNDRFSAERPEGSISTLTIQRTEQRDSAMYRCASSFYASGGTGELFFGEGSRLTVL.

V gene TRBV20-1 combines with J gene TRBJ2-2, with 10 bases identical to TRBD1. The CDR3 has 14 residues. Trimming at V came to 7 bases and at J to 4 bases, leaving 6 bases not matched to a gene. Germline assignment: CDR1 DFQATT and CDR2 SNEGSKA (reference sequence). In DNA, the CDR3 is TGCAGTGTTCCCGACAGGGGGCTCACCGGGGAGCTGTTTTTT. This encodes CSVPDRGLTGELFF.

This clonotype was picked up many times. This sequence joins TRBV4-3 and TRBJ2-2; D call uncertain. V was shortened by 1 base and J by 6 bases, with 15 bases between the two germline ends. This CDR3 is built from 16 residues. Germline V gives CDR1 LGHNA, CDR2 YSLEER. The CDR3 reads CASSQAQSRAPGELFF. For the CDR3, the DNA is TGCGCCAGCAGCCAAGCCCAATCCCGAGCCCCCGGGGAGCTGTTTTTT.

This clonotype was picked up many times. Here the CDR3 reads CASSLAQQEKLFF. The CDR3 DNA is TGTGCCAGCAGCTTAGCCCAGCAGGAAAAACTGTTTTTT. The rearrangement links TRBV7-2 to TRBJ1-4; D remains unclear. This CDR3 region has 13 residues. The V end was cut by 0 bases, the J end by 8 bases, with 7 bases between. The germline V gene has CDR1 SGHTA and CDR2 FQGNSA.